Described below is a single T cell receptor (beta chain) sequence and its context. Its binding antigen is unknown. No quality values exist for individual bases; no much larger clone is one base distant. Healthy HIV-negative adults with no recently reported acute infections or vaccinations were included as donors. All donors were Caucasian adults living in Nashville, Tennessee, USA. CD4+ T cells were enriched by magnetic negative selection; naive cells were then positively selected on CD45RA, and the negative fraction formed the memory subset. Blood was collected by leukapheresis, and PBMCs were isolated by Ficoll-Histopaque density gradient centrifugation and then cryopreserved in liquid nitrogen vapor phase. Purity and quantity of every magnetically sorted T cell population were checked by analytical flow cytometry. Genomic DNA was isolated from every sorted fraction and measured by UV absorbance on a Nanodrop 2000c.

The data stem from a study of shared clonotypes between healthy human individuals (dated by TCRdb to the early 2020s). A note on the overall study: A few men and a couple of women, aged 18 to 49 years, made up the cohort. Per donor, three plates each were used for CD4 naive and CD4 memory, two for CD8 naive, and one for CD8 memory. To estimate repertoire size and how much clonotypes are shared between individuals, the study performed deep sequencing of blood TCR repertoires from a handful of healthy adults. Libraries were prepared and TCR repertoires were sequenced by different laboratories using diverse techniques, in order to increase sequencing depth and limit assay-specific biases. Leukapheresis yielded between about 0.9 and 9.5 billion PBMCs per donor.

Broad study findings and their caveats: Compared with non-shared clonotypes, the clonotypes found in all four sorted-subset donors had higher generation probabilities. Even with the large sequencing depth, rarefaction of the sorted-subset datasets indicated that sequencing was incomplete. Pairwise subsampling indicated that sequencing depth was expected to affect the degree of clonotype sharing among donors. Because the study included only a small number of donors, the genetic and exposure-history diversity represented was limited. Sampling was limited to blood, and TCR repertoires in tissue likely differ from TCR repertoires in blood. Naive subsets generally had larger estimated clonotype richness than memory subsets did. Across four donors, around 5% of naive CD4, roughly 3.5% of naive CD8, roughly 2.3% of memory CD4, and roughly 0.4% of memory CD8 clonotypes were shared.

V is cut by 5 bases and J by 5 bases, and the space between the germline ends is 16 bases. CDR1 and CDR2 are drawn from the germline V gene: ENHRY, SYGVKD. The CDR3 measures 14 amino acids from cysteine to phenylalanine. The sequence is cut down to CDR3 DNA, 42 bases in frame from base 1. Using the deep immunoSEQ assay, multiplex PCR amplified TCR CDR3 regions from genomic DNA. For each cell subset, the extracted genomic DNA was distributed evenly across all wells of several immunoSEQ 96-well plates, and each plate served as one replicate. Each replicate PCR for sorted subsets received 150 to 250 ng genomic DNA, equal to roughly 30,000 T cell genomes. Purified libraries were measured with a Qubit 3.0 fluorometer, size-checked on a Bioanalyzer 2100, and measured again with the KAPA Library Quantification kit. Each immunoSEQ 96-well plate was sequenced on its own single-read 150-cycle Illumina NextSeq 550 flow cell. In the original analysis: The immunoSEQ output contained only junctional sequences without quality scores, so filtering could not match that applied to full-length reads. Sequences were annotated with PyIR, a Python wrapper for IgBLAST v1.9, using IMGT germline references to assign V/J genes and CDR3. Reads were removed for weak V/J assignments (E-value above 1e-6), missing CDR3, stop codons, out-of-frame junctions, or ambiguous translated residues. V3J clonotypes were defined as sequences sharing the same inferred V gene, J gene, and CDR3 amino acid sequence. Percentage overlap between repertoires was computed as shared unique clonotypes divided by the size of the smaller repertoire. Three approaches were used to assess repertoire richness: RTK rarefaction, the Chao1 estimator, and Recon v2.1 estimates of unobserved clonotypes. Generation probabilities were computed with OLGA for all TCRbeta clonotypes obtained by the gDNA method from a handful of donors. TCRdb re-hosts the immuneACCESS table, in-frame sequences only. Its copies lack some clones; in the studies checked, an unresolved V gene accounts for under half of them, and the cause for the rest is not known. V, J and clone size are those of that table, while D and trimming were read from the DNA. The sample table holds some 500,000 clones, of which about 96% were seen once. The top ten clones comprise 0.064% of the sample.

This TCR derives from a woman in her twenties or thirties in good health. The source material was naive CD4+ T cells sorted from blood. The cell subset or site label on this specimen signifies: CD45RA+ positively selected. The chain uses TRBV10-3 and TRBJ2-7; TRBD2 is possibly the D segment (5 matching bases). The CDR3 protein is CAISNRGLAHEQYF. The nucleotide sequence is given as TGTGCCATCAGTAATCGTGGCCTAGCCCACGAGCAGTACTTC.